The 15 T cell receptor beta chains in this list originate from one sample, sequenced in a study of cytomegalovirus exposure and HLA in healthy donors. This PCR relied on a set of 60 Vbeta primers and 13 Jbeta primers. Repertoires were generated with immunoSEQ multiplex PCR, while TCRdb's copy carries only in-frame clones and drops some. This table has 150,000 or so clones, about 80% appearing once. Specimen: PBMCs. All receptors derive from a woman aged 40 to 55 in good health and CMV-seronegative.

The chain carries TRBV6-5 and TRBJ2-5; 8 positions agree with TRBD2. The CDR3 has 14 residues. J lost 2 bases, V lost 6 bases, and 5 bases had no gene match. Germline V lookup: CDR1 MNHEY, CDR2 SVGAGI. The CDR3 DNA reads TGTGCCAGCAGACTCAAGCGGGAGCAAGAGACCCAGTACTTC. Protein product: CASRLKREQETQYF.

This clone was detected only once. The chain has TRBV10-3 and TRBJ2-2, with 7 bases identical to TRBD2. The CDR3 totals 14 residues. CDR1 ENHRY and CDR2 SYGVKD come from the germline V gene. With 6 bases clipped from V and 4 bases from J, the junction kept 5 bases outside the gene matches. The CDR3 sequence is CAISPGGGTGELFF. For the CDR3, the DNA is TGTGCCATCAGCCCGGGGGGAGGCACCGGGGAGCTGTTTTTT.

The CDR3: CASRRTESTDTQYF. The CDR3 DNA sequence: TGCGCCAGCAGGAGGACAGAAAGCACAGATACGCAGTATTTT. The V call is TRBV5-1, the J call TRBJ2-3; D may be TRBD1 (6 bases). There are 14 residues in the CDR3. Germline CDR1 reads SGHRS; CDR2 reads YFSETQ. Trimming left V 5 bases short and J 0 bases short, with 10 bases between.

This chain links TRBV6-1 with TRBJ2-3; TRBD2 agrees at 7 bases. The V gene's germline CDR1 is MNHNS and CDR2 SASEGT. This CDR3 spans 15 amino acids. The V segment lost 1 base and the J segment 2 bases; nucleotides outside the gene matches: 3. The DNA for the CDR3 is TGTGCCAGCAGTGAAGGGCGGGAGCTCACAGATACGCAGTATTTT. Translated: CASSEGRELTDTQYF.

This clone was seen only once. This rearrangement joins TRBV11-2 to TRBJ2-7, with TRBD2 identical over 13 bases. This CDR3 region has 19 residues. CDR1 is SGHAT, CDR2 FQNNGV, per germline. The J segment lost 5 bases and the V segment lost 0 bases, leaving 13 bases of the junction unmatched. The CDR3: CASSLDLGTSGTPADEQYF. The CDR3 DNA sequence: TGTGCCAGCAGCTTAGATCTCGGGACTAGCGGGACCCCGGCGGACGAGCAGTACTTC.

The rearrangement joins TRBV5-1 to TRBJ2-3; D not certain. Trimming took 4 bases from V and 1 from J, leaving 10 bases between them. Germline V gene lookup returns CDR1 SGHRS and CDR2 YFSETQ. The CDR3 covers 14 residues. DNA for the CDR3: TGCGCCAGCAGCCTCGACACCCGCACAGATACGCAGTATTTT. As protein: CASSLDTRTDTQYF. Supplemented by reference TRBV5-1 and TRBJ2-3, the full variable domain reads KAGVTQTPRYLIKTRGQQVTLSCSPISGHRSVSWYQQTPGQGLQFLFEYFSETQRNKGNFPGRFSGRQFSNSRSEMNVSTLELGDSALYLCASSLDTRTDTQYFGPGTRLTVL.

The J gene is TRBJ2-3, the V gene TRBV28, with D maybe TRBD1 (6 bases). V was shortened by 6 bases and J by 2 bases, with 12 bases between the two germline ends. Germline CDR1 and CDR2: MDHEN and SYDVKM. The CDR3 spans 14 residues. The CDR3 sequence is CASSSGTTTDTQYF. The CDR3 DNA reads as TGTGCCAGCAGCTCCGGGACAACCACAGATACGCAGTATTTT.

The chain uses TRBV29-1 and TRBJ1-2; D might be TRBD1 (6 bases). V lost 3 bases and J lost 7, with 12 bases in between. CDR3 length: 12 residues. From germline, CDR1 is SQVTM and CDR2 ANQGSEA. The CDR3 DNA is TGCAGCGTTGAGTGGGGGCAGGGTGGCTACACCTTC. Amino acid sequence: CSVEWGQGGYTF.

This clone has just a few counts. The chain joins TRBV29-1 to TRBJ2-3; 7 nucleotides match TRBD2. V lost 3 bases and J lost 2; bases outside the gene matches: 8. In germline, CDR1 is SQVTM, CDR2 ANQGSEA. The CDR3 runs 15 residues. As DNA, the CDR3 is TGCAGCGTTGACGGGGCTAGCGGAAACACAGATACGCAGTATTTT. This translates into CSVDGASGNTDTQYF.

The chain is built from TRBV11-3 and TRBJ1-1, with D possibly TRBD1 on 6 matching bases. Germline CDR1 is SGHNT and CDR2 is YENEEA. V dropped 6 bases and J dropped 4 bases, with 15 bases sitting between them. CDR3 length: 14 residues. CDR3 region: CASRLRQEGTEAFF. The CDR3 nucleotides are TGTGCCAGCAGATTAAGACAGGAAGGCACTGAAGCTTTCTTT.

This clone was observed a handful of times. The chain recombines TRBV5-1 with TRBJ2-3; 10 positions agree with TRBD1. The V gene's germline CDR1 is SGHRS and CDR2 YFSETQ. With V trimmed by 4 bases and J by 5 bases, 13 bases remained unmatched. CDR3 length equals 17 residues. The CDR3 DNA reads TGCGCCAGCAGCCAACTCCCGGGGACAGGGGCCCTAGATACGCAGTATTTT. This codes for CASSQLPGTGALDTQYF.

The gene calls are TRBV27 and TRBJ2-6; D is uncertain. From germline, CDR1 is MNHEY and CDR2 SMNVEV (reference sequence). The CDR3 loop spans 15 amino acids. The V gene lost 5 bases and the J gene lost 0 bases, with 8 bases spanning the gap. CDR3 loop: CASSPTRSGANVLTF. As DNA, the CDR3 is TGTGCCAGCAGTCCGACACGCTCTGGGGCCAACGTCCTGACTTTC. Variable domain in full (rest from reference TRBV27 and TRBJ2-6): EAQVTQNPRYLITVTGKKLTVTCSQNMNHEYMSWYRQDPGLGLRQIYYSMNVEVTDKGDVPEGYKVSRKEKRNFPLILESPSPNQTSLYFCASSPTRSGANVLTFGAGSRLTVL.

This clone was detected only a few times. CDR3 region: CAGSGSGPLTDTQYF. DNA for the CDR3: TGTGCCGGGAGCGGGAGCGGCCCCTTGACAGATACGCAGTATTTT. The rearrangement joins TRBV5-4 to TRBJ2-3; 8 bases match TRBD2. The germline V gene encodes CDR1 SGHNT and CDR2 YYREEE (reference sequence). With 10 bases clipped from V and 3 bases from J, the junction kept 13 bases outside the gene matches. The CDR3 loop spans 15 amino acids.

This chain uses TRBV10-1 with TRBJ1-3, with 8 nucleotides matching TRBD1. The length of the CDR3 is 13 residues. Germline assignment: CDR1 WNHNN and CDR2 SYGVQD (reference sequence). The junction had 1 base not matched to a gene; V was cut back by 7 bases and J by 2 bases. CDR3 DNA: TGCGCCAGCATGACAGGGGCTGGAAACACCATATATTTT. Its protein is CASMTGAGNTIYF.

The rearrangement links TRBV6-1 to TRBJ2-5; 9 nucleotides agree with TRBD2. Germline V gene data show CDR1 as MNHNS and CDR2 as SASEGT. V lost 3 bases and J lost 3; bases outside the gene matches: 2. This CDR3 comprises 14 residues. The DNA of the CDR3 is TGTGCCAGCAGTGAGACTAGCGGTAAAGAGACCCAGTACTTC. Residues: CASSETSGKETQYF.